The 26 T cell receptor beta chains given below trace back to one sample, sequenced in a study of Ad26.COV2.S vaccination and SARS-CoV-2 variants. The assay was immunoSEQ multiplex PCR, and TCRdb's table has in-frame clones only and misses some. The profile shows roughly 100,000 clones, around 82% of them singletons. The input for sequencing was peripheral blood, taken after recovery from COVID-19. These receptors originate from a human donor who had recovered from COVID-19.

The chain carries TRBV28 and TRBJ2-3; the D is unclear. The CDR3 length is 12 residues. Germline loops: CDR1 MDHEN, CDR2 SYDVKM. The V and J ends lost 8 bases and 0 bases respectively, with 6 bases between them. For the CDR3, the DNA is TGTGCCAGCCAAGACAGCACAGATACGCAGTATTTT. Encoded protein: CASQDSTDTQYF.

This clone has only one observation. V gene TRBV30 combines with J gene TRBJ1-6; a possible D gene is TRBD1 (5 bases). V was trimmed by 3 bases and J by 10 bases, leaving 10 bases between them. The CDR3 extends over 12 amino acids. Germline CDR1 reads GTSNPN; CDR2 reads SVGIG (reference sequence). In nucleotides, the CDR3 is TGTGCCTGGAGCGGAGCAGGGTCACCCCTCCACTTT. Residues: CAWSGAGSPLHF.

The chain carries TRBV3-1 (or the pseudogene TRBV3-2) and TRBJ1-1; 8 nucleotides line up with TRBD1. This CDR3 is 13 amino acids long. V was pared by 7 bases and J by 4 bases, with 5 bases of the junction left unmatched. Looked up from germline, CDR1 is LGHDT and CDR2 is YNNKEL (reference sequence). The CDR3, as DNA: TGTGCCAGCAAAGGGACAGGAGGCACTGAAGCTTTCTTT. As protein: CASKGTGGTEAFF.

The CDR3 DNA reads TGTGCCAGCACGAAGGATTACTACGAGCAGTACTTC. This encodes CASTKDYYEQYF. The chain joins TRBV28 to TRBJ2-7; D not certain. This CDR3 contains 12 residues. V was pared by 7 bases and J by 3 bases, with 10 bases between. Germline V gene data show CDR1 as MDHEN and CDR2 as SYDVKM.

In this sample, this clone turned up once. The CDR3 loop reads CAIKGGFYNEQFF. In DNA form, the CDR3 reads TGTGCCATCAAGGGGGGGTTCTACAATGAGCAGTTCTTC. The gene calls are TRBV10-3 and TRBJ2-1; perhaps TRBD2 as D (7 bases). The CDR3 runs 13 residues. The germline V gene has CDR1 ENHRY and CDR2 SYGVKD. V gave up 7 bases and J gave up 3 bases, with 10 bases separating them.

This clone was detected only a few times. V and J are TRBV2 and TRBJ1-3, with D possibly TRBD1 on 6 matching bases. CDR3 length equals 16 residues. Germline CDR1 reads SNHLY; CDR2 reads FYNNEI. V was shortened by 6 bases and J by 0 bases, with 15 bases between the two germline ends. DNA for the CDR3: TGTGCCAGCAGCCTAACAGGGAAGGTCTCTGGAAACACCATATATTTT. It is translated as CASSLTGKVSGNTIYF.

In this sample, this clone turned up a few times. The CDR3 bases are TGTGCCACCTCCGGGACAGGGGATCAGCCCCAGCATTTT. Protein product: CATSGTGDQPQHF. V and J are TRBV6-5 and TRBJ1-5, with 10 nucleotides matching TRBD1. CDR1 MNHEY and CDR2 SVGAGI come from the germline V gene. Unmatched junction bases numbered 5, after V lost 10 bases and J lost 5 bases. The CDR3 extends over 13 amino acids.

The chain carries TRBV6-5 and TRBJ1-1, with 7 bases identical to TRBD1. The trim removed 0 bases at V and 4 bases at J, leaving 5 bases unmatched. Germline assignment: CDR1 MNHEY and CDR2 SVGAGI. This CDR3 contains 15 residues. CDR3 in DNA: TGTGCCAGCAGTTACTCAGCCAGGGGGGGCACTGAAGCTTTCTTT. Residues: CASSYSARGGTEAFF.

The CDR3 DNA is TGTGCCAGCAGCTTGGACGGCAGTGGATCTCCCCTCCACTTT. Its protein is CASSLDGSGSPLHF. This sequence joins TRBV7-3 and TRBJ1-6; D unresolved. The length of the CDR3 is 14 residues. Trimming stripped 3 bases from V and 13 bases from J, with 16 bases between. Per the germline V gene, CDR1 is SGHTA and CDR2 is FQGTGA.

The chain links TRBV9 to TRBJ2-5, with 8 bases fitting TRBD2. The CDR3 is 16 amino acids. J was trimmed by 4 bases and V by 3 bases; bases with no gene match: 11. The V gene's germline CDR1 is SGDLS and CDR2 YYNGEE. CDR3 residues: CASSDSSGASGETQYF. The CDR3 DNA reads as TGTGCCAGCAGCGATAGTAGCGGGGCCTCCGGAGAGACCCAGTACTTC.

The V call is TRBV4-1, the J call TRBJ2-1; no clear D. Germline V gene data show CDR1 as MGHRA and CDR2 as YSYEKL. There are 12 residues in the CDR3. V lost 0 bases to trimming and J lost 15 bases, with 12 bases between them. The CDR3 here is CASSQDLGLRFF. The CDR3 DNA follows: TGCGCCAGCAGCCAAGATCTCGGGTTGCGGTTCTTC.

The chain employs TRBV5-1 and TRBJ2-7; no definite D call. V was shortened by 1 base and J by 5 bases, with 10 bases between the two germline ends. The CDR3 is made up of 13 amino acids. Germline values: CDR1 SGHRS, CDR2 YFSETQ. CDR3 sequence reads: CASSLPNTDEQYF. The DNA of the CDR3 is TGCGCCAGCAGCTTGCCTAATACGGACGAGCAGTACTTC.

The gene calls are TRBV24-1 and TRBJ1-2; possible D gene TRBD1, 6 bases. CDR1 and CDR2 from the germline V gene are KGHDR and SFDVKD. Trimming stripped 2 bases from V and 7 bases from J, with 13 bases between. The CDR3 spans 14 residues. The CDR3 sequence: CATSDSRGSGGYTF. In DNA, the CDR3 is TGTGCCACCAGTGATTCCAGGGGATCTGGTGGCTACACCTTC.

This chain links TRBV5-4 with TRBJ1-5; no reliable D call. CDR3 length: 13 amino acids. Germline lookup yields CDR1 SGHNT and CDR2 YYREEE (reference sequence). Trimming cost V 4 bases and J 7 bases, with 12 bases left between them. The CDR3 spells CASSPDPNQPQHF. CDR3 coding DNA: TGTGCCAGCAGCCCGGACCCCAACCAGCCCCAGCATTTT.

Here the CDR3 DNA reads TGTGCCAGTAGTATAGTAGGTGGCGGCAGCCAAGGAAGTCTGTTTTTT. Protein: CASSIVGGGSQGSLFF. V is TRBV19 and J is TRBJ1-4; D gene unclear. Trimming pared 1 base from V and 14 bases from J, leaving 23 bases between. Looked up from germline, CDR1 is LNHDA and CDR2 is SQIVND (reference sequence). The CDR3 contains 16 residues. Variable domain in full (rest from reference TRBV19 and TRBJ1-4): DGGITQSPKYLFRKEGQNVTLSCEQNLNHDAMYWYRQDPGQGLRLIYYSQIVNDFQKGDIAEGYSVSREKKESFPLTVTSAQKNPTAFYLCASSIVGGGSQGSLFFGSGTQLSVL.

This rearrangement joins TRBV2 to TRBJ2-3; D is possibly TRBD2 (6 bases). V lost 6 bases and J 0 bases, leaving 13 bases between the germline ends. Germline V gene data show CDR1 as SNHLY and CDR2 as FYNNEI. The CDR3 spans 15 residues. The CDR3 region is CASRAAGQSTDTQYF. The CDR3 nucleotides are TGTGCCAGCAGGGCAGCGGGCCAGAGCACAGATACGCAGTATTTT.

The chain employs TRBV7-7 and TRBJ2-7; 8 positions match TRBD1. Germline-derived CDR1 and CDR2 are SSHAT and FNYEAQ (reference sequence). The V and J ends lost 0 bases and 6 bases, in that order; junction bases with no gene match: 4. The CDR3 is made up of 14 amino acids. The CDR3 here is CASSLAPGGGEQYF. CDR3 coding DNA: TGTGCCAGCAGCTTAGCCCCAGGGGGCGGCGAGCAGTACTTC.

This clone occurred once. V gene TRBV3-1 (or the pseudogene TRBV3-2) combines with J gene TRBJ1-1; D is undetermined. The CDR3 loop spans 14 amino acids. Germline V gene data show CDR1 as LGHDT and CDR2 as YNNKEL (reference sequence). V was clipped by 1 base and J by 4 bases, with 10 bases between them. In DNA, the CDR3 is TGTGCCAGCAGCCAAGGAACATCGGTCACTGAAGCTTTCTTT. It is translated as CASSQGTSVTEAFF.

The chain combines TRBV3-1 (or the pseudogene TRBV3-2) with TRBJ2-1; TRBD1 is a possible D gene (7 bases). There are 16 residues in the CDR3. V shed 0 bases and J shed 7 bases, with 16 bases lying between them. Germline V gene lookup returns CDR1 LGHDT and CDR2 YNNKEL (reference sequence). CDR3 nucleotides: TGTGCCAGCAGCCAAGATCGAGGGCAGGGGGGTAATGAGCAGTTCTTC. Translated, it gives CASSQDRGQGGNEQFF.

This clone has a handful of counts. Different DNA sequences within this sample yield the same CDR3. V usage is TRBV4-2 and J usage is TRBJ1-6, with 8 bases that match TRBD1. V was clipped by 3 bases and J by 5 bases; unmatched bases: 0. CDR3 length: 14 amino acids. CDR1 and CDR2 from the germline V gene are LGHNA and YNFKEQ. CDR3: CASSQGQDNSPLHF. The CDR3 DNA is TGTGCCAGCAGCCAGGGACAGGATAATTCACCCCTCCACTTT.

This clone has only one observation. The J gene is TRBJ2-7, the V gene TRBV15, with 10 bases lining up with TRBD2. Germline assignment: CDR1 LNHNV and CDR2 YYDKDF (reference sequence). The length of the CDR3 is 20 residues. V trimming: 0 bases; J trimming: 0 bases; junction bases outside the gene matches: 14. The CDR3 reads CATSREARASGGHHSYEQYF. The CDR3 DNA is TGTGCCACCAGCAGAGAAGCTCGGGCTAGCGGGGGACACCACTCCTACGAGCAGTACTTC.

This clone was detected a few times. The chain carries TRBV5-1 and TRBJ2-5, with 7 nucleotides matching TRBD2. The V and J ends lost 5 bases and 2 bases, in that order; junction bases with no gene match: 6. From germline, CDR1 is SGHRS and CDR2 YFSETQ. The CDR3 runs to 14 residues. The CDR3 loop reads CASRYRGVQETQYF. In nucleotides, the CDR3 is TGCGCCAGCAGGTACCGGGGGGTTCAAGAGACCCAGTACTTC. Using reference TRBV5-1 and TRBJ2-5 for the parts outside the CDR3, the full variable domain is KAGVTQTPRYLIKTRGQQVTLSCSPISGHRSVSWYQQTPGQGLQFLFEYFSETQRNKGNFPGRFSGRQFSNSRSEMNVSTLELGDSALYLCASRYRGVQETQYFGPGTRLLVL.

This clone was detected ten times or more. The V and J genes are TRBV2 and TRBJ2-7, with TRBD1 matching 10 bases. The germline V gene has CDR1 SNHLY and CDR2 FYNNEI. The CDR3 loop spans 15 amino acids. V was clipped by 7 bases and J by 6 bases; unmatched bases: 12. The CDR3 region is CASKRQGATEAEQYF. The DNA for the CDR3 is TGTGCCAGCAAAAGACAGGGGGCGACGGAGGCCGAGCAGTACTTC.

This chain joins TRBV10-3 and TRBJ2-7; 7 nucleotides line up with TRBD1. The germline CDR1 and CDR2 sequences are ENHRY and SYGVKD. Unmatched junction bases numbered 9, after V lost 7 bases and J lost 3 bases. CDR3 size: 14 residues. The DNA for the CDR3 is TGTGCCATCAAGGGGGCAGGGTCAGTCTACGAGCAGTACTTC. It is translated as CAIKGAGSVYEQYF.

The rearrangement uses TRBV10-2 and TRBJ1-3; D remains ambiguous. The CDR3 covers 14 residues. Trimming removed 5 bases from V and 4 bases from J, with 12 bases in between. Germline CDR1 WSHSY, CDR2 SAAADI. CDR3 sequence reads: CASSNPGDGNTIYF. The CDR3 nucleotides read TGCGCCAGCAGTAATCCGGGCGACGGAAACACCATATATTTT.

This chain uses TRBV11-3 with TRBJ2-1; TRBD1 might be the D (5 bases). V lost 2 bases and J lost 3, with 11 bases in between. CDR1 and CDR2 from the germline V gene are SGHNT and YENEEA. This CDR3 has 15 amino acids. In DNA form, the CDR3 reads TGTGCCAGCAGCTTAATCGGCCAGGGCTACAATGAGCAGTTCTTC. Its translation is CASSLIGQGYNEQFF.